What follows is one TCR beta chain and its context. Its cognate antigen is unknown. Aged about 6 to 90, donors were systemically healthy Caucasians from Russia. The sample is drawn from a study of blood T cells in healthy people across ages. The authors ran a second PCR of about 7 to 12 cycles using a sample-barcoded 5' primer and a J-beta primer mix. TCRdb recomputed calls from the 5' RACE reads with MiXCR, one row per CDR3 protein. The sample gives 1.8 million or so distinct CDR3 sequences, roughly two fifths of which show up once; around 23% is in the top ten. V was shortened by 8 bases and J by 2 bases, with 18 bases between the two germline ends. The CDR3 extends over 16 amino acids. Germline loops: CDR1 SNHLY, CDR2 FYNNEI. Findings and caveats of the study: Higher diversity, along with more naive CD4+ cells, distinguished long-lived donors from aged donors.

The chain recombines TRBV2 with TRBJ1-4; maybe TRBD1 (5 bases). Sequencing was done on a sample of blood. The TCR sequence derives from a human donor in good health. The CDR3 nucleotides are TGTGCCAGCTGCCTTCCGGAAGGGGCCACTAATGAAAAACTGTTTTTT. It is translated as CASCLPEGATNEKLFF.